This TCR beta chain derives from a study of blood T cell repertoires in COVID-19. The wider study: COVID-19 samples from acute and convalescent phases originated in the United States, Italy and Spain. PBMCs, B-cell-depleted T cells, or T cells provided the cDNA or gDNA that made up the material.

Per the original data handling: The authors estimated nucleated cell counts from reference gene primer amplification. Clones were sequenced by immunoSEQ multiplex PCR, and TCRdb holds only the in-frame ones, with some missing. D and trimming come from the DNA, and the V and J calls and clone size come from that table. The repertoire holds some 80,000 clones, with around 80% as singletons. This CDR3 is built from 15 residues. Germline V gene data show CDR1 as MNHEY and CDR2 as SVGAGI. V lost 2 bases and J lost 7; bases outside the gene matches: 10. J is TRBJ2-7 and V is TRBV6-5; the match to TRBD1 covers 8 bases. Sample: peripheral blood. The source is a human donor in a cohort sampled during active COVID-19. The CDR3 sequence: CASSYTKRQGWEQYF. For the CDR3, the DNA is TGTGCCAGCAGTTACACAAAAAGACAGGGGTGGGAGCAGTACTTC.